One and the same sample provided the 19 T cell receptor beta chains below, sequenced in a study of T cell changes during pregnancy in multiple sclerosis. Clones were read by immunoSEQ multiplex PCR, and TCRdb kept only the in-frame ones, dropping some. Among about 69,000 clones listed, around 92% were seen once. The source material was peripheral blood, sampled in the third trimester of pregnancy. The receptors stem from a female donor in good health, enrolled as a control in a pregnancy study.

DNA of the CDR3: TGCAGCGTTGCCCAGACAGGGGTAGCCGAGCAGTACTTC. Residues: CSVAQTGVAEQYF. The rearrangement links TRBV29-1 to TRBJ2-7, with 8 bases identical to TRBD1. V gave up 4 bases and J gave up 6 bases; unmatched junction bases: 8. Germline CDR1 SQVTM, CDR2 ANQGSEA. CDR3 length: 13 residues.

The rearrangement uses TRBV4-3 and TRBJ2-7; TRBD2 matches at 8 bases. The germline CDR1 and CDR2 sequences are LGHNA and YSLEER. V shed 1 base, J shed 4 bases, and the junction held 6 bases outside the gene matches. The CDR3 is made up of 15 amino acids. This chain's CDR3 is CASSQGGLGSYEQYF. The DNA of the CDR3 is TGCGCCAGCAGCCAAGGGGGACTAGGCTCTTACGAGCAGTACTTC.

The chain couples TRBV11-3 to TRBJ2-1; possibly TRBD1 for D (5 bases). The CDR3 runs 14 residues. Germline CDR1 is SGHNT and CDR2 is YENEEA. Deletions cut 4 bases from V and 4 bases from J, with 11 bases between. CDR3 region: CASSSYGQYNEQFF. The CDR3 region has the DNA TGTGCCAGCAGCTCTTACGGACAATACAATGAGCAGTTCTTC.

V and J are TRBV19 and TRBJ2-7; a possible D gene is TRBD2 (5 bases). V was pared by 9 bases and J by 6 bases, with 21 bases between. CDR1 LNHDA and CDR2 SQIVND come from the germline V gene (reference sequence). This CDR3 contains 14 residues. The CDR3: CARSGPRAVCEQYF. The CDR3 nucleotides are TGTGCCAGATCCGGTCCGCGGGCCGTTTGCGAGCAGTACTTC.

This sequence joins TRBV5-4 and TRBJ1-1, with D unclear. CDR1 is SGHNT, CDR2 YYREEE, per germline (reference sequence). CDR3 length: 14 residues. The V end was cut by 0 bases, the J end by 1 base, with 7 bases between. This CDR3 reads CASSLDRRNTEAFF. The DNA for the CDR3 is TGTGCCAGCAGCTTGGACCGGAGGAACACTGAAGCTTTCTTT.

The chain recombines TRBV29-1 with TRBJ2-3, with a possible D match to TRBD1 (5 bases). The germline gives CDR1 SQVTM, CDR2 ANQGSEA. The length of the CDR3 is 14 residues. V was shortened by 4 bases and J by 1 base, with 12 bases between the two germline ends. The CDR3 sequence is CSVVPVQGTDTQYF. The CDR3 DNA is TGCAGCGTTGTGCCAGTACAGGGCACAGATACGCAGTATTTT.

The chain carries TRBV7-2 and TRBJ1-4; the D gene is possibly TRBD1 (5 bases). Germline V gene lookup returns CDR1 SGHTA and CDR2 FQGNSA. CDR3 length: 14 residues. The V end lost 3 bases, the J end lost 4 bases, and 9 bases lay between the germline ends. CDR3 residues: CASSFRAYNEKLFF. For the CDR3, the DNA is TGTGCCAGCAGCTTCAGGGCCTATAATGAAAAACTGTTTTTT.

The chain is built from TRBV11-1 and TRBJ2-3, with 7 bases identical to TRBD2. Germline values: CDR1 SGHAT, CDR2 FQDESV (reference sequence). This CDR3 is built from 17 residues. J was trimmed by 0 bases and V by 5 bases; bases with no gene match: 11. The CDR3 nucleotides read TGTGCCAGCAGCCCCAACGTAGCGGGTTTCAGCACAGATACGCAGTATTTT. Translating gives CASSPNVAGFSTDTQYF.

The V and J genes are TRBV5-5 and TRBJ1-5, with a tentative D call TRBD1 (5 bases). Germline V gene data show CDR1 as SGHKS and CDR2 as YYEKEE (reference sequence). Trimming stripped 4 bases from V and 4 bases from J, with 18 bases between. The CDR3 covers 16 residues. The chain's CDR3 is CASSVMAGVGNQPQHF. The CDR3 nucleotides are TGTGCCAGCAGCGTGATGGCGGGGGTCGGAAATCAGCCCCAGCATTTT.

This chain links TRBV7-9 with TRBJ1-5; tentatively, D is TRBD1 (5 bases). The V gene's germline CDR1 is SEHNR and CDR2 FQNEAQ (reference sequence). Trimming cost V 5 bases and J 2 bases, with 10 bases left between them. The CDR3 consists of 14 residues. CDR3 protein: CASSPGGGNQPQHF. In DNA form, the CDR3 reads TGTGCCAGCAGCCCGGGAGGGGGCAATCAGCCCCAGCATTTT.

The chain uses TRBV28 and TRBJ2-1, with TRBD2 matching 13 bases. CDR3 length equals 16 residues. The J segment lost 6 bases and the V segment lost 10 bases, leaving 12 bases of the junction unmatched. The germline V gene encodes CDR1 MDHEN and CDR2 SYDVKM. CDR3 in amino acids: CATVRTSGRSVNEQFF. The CDR3, as DNA: TGTGCCACAGTACGGACTAGCGGGAGATCGGTCAATGAGCAGTTCTTC.

The chain recombines TRBV10-3 with TRBJ1-1; TRBD1 matches at 12 bases. The CDR3 has 15 amino acids. Trimming cost V 7 bases and J 3 bases; bases outside gene matches: 6. Germline loops: CDR1 ENHRY, CDR2 SYGVKD. CDR3 in DNA: TGTGCCATCAAGAGGGGACAGGGGGCCGACACTGAAGCTTTCTTT. This translates into CAIKRGQGADTEAFF.

This clone was counted a single time. This CDR3 is CASSTSLGDNEQFF. The CDR3 bases are TGTGCCAGCAGTACCTCCCTAGGCGACAATGAGCAGTTCTTC. The V and J genes are TRBV25-1 and TRBJ2-1; D is undetermined. V lost 5 bases to trimming and J lost 5 bases, with 13 bases between them. The CDR3 contains 14 residues. Germline V gene sequence: CDR1 MGHDK, CDR2 SYGVNS.

The chain combines TRBV18 with TRBJ2-7; TRBD1 matches 9 bases. This CDR3 has 14 amino acids. With V trimmed by 4 bases and J by 5 bases, 6 bases remained unmatched. In germline, CDR1 is KGHSH, CDR2 LQKENI. The CDR3 reads CASSLRRDRDEQYF. The DNA of the CDR3 is TGTGCCAGCTCACTACGTCGGGACAGGGACGAGCAGTACTTC.

The V call is TRBV18, the J call TRBJ2-5; the D is unclear. Germline V lookup: CDR1 KGHSH, CDR2 LQKENI. The CDR3 is made up of 17 amino acids. V shed 3 bases and J shed 1 base, with 18 bases lying between them. This chain's CDR3 is CASSPRVKSRVQETQYF. The CDR3 nucleotides are TGTGCCAGCTCACCCCGGGTTAAATCTCGGGTCCAAGAGACCCAGTACTTC.

The chain recombines TRBV11-3 with TRBJ2-7, with no clear D. The CDR3 extends over 14 amino acids. Trimming left V 2 bases short and J 3 bases short, with 11 bases between. CDR1 and CDR2 (germline): SGHNT, YENEEA. The CDR3 loop reads CASSLRGSNYEQYF. For the CDR3, the DNA is TGTGCCAGCAGCTTACGCGGCAGCAACTACGAGCAGTACTTC.

The chain is built from TRBV6-5 and TRBJ2-5; no definite D call. Germline V lookup: CDR1 MNHEY, CDR2 SVGAGI. The CDR3 length is 13 residues. The ends were cut back, 2 bases at V and 6 bases at J, with 10 bases in the middle. CDR3 bases: TGTGCCAGCAGTTACCCGTATAGTAAGACCCAGTACTTC. Translating gives CASSYPYSKTQYF.

The chain carries TRBV19 and TRBJ1-5, with 7 bases lining up with TRBD1. The CDR3 contains 13 residues. The germline CDR1 and CDR2 sequences are LNHDA and SQIVND (reference sequence). The V segment lost 10 bases and the J segment 3 bases; nucleotides outside the gene matches: 6. CDR3 DNA: TGTGCCACCACGGGACAGTACAATCAGCCCCAGCATTTT. It specifies CATTGQYNQPQHF.

The rearrangement joins TRBV19 to TRBJ2-7, with 10 nucleotides matching TRBD1. Germline assignment: CDR1 LNHDA and CDR2 SQIVND (reference sequence). CDR3 size: 19 residues. Trimming removed 8 bases from V and 2 bases from J; junction bases left unmatched: 21. CDR3 sequence (DNA): TGTGCCAGTGCCCCGACGGAGGGACAGGGGCCCTTTCGCCCCTACGAGCAGTACTTC. Protein: CASAPTEGQGPFRPYEQYF.